This TCR beta chain was sequenced for a study of regulatory T cells in long-lasting Graves disease. In building TCR beta libraries, iRepertoire HTBI primers were used together with Arm-PCR of CDR3 regions. TCRdb redid the calling of the multiplex PCR reads with MiXCR, one entry per CDR3 protein. The table lists under 250,000 distinct CDR3 sequences, roughly 21% of them singletons. Study-level results: Whereas new patients shared some 970 public clonotypes, persistent patients shared more, at about 3,000.

Time point in this sample: newly diagnosed GD, antithyroid drugs for less than 3 months. The TCR library was made from RNA that had been extracted from PBMCs in TRIzol. In its sample, this clonotype was seen many times. The antigen is undetermined. This clonotype was sampled from a female donor with Graves disease. This sample comprised peripheral blood mononuclear cells (PBMCs), obtained at new diagnosis, from a patient treated with antithyroid drugs.

The DNA for the CDR3 is TGTGCCAGCGGCCTGAGGGCAGGCGAATACCGGCCTAACTATGGCTACACCTTC. This gives the protein CASGLRAGEYRPNYGYTF. The chain joins TRBV27 to TRBJ1-2, with D unclear. The CDR3 covers 18 residues. The V gene's germline CDR1 is MNHEY and CDR2 SMNVEV (reference sequence). The V and J ends lost 8 bases and 0 bases respectively, with 25 bases between them.